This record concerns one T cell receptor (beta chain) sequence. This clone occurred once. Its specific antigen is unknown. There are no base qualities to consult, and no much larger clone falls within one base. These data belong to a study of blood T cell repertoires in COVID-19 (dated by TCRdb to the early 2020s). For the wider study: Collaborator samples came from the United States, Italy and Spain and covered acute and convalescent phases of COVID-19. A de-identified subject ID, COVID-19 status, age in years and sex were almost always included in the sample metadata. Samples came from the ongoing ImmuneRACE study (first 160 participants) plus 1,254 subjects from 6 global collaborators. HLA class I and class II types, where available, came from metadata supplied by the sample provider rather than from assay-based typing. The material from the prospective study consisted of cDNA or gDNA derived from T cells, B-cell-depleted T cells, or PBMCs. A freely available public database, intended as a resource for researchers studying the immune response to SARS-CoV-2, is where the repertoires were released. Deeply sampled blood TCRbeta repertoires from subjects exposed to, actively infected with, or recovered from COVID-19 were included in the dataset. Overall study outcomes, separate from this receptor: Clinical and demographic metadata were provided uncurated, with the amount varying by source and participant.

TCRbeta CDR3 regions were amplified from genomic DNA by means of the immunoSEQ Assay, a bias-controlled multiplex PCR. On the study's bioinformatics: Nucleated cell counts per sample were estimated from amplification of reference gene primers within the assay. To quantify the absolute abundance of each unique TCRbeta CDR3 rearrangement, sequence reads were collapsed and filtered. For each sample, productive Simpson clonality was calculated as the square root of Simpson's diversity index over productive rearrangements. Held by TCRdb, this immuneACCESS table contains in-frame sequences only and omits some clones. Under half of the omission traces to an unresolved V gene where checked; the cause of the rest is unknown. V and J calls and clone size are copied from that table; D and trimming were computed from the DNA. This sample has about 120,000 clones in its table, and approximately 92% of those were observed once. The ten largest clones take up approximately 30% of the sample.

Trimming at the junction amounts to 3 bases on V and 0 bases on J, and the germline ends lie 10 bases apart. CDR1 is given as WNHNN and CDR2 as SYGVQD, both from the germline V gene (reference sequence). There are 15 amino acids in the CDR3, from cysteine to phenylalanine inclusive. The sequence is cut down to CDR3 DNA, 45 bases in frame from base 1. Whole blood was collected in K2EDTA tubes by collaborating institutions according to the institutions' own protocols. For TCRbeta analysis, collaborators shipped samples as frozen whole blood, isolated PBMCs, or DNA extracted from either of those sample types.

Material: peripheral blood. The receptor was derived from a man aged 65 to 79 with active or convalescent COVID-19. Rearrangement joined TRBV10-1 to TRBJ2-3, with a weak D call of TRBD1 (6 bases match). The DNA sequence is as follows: TGCGCCAGCAGTGATGGGACACCCAGCACAGATACGCAGTATTTT. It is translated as CASSDGTPSTDTQYF.